These 16 T cell receptor beta chains were sequenced from one sample in a study of T cells in Graves' hyperthyroidism and ophthalmopathy. Researchers took RNA transcripts and amplified the TCR beta CDR3 regions from them. RT-PCR in the first round (using the HTBI primer set) targeted the TCR CDR3. MiXCR, run by TCRdb on the multiplex PCR reads, gives a single entry per CDR3 protein. Here the sample spans approximately 690,000 distinct CDR3 sequences, approximately 14% being singletons. Sequencing was carried out using blood. These receptors all come from a woman between 45 and 65 years old with Graves' ophthalmopathy.

This clonotype appeared many times. This chain links TRBV18 with TRBJ2-7, with D perhaps TRBD2 (5 bases). The germline V gene encodes CDR1 KGHSH and CDR2 LQKENI. V shed 4 bases and J shed 6 bases, with 13 bases lying between them. The CDR3 consists of 13 residues. The CDR3 region is CASSRETGSEQYF. DNA for the CDR3: TGTGCCAGCTCACGGGAGACCGGAAGCGAGCAGTACTTC.

This clonotype was picked up many times. The chain links TRBV7-9 to TRBJ1-1; D possibly corresponds to TRBD1 (5 bases). Trimming stripped 4 bases from V and 11 bases from J, with 20 bases between. CDR1 and CDR2 (germline): SEHNR, FQNEAQ (reference sequence). There are 14 residues in the CDR3. The CDR3 DNA reads as TGTGCCAGCAGCTCAGCAGGGTCCTCGGGAGTGGCTTTCTTT. This encodes CASSSAGSSGVAFF.

In this sample, this clonotype turned up many times. The gene calls are TRBV28 and TRBJ2-7; unclear D gene. The V end lost 6 bases, the J end lost 0 bases, and 3 bases lay between the germline ends. CDR1 and CDR2 (germline): MDHEN, SYDVKM. The length of the CDR3 is 11 residues. This CDR3 is CASRSSYEQYF. Written as DNA, the CDR3 is TGTGCCAGCAGGAGCTCCTACGAGCAGTACTTC.

The rearrangement uses TRBV3-1 and TRBJ1-1; weak D call: TRBD1 (6 bases). V was shortened by 4 bases and J by 0 bases, with 18 bases between the two germline ends. Germline V gene lookup returns CDR1 LGHDT and CDR2 YNNKEL (reference sequence). The CDR3 length is 17 residues. CDR3 region: CASSRSLTGNMNTEAFF. The CDR3 DNA is TGTGCCAGCAGCCGGAGCTTGACAGGCAACATGAACACTGAAGCTTTCTTT.

This clonotype was counted a few times. V is TRBV19 and J is TRBJ2-3; 13 bases are shared with TRBD2. The CDR3 has 14 amino acids. CDR1 and CDR2 (germline): LNHDA, SQIVND (reference sequence). V lost 10 bases to trimming and J lost 9 bases; unmatched junction nucleotides: 10. The CDR3 DNA reads TGTGCCAATAGGTGGACTAGCGGGAGAGTAACGCAGTATTTT. Its translation: CANRWTSGRVTQYF.

This clonotype was found many times. The rearrangement joins TRBV7-3 to TRBJ2-2; D gene ambiguous. V was clipped by 4 bases and J by 7 bases, with 7 bases between them. The CDR3 length is 12 residues. Looked up from germline, CDR1 is SGHTA and CDR2 is FQGTGA. The CDR3 region has the DNA TGTGCCAGCAGCTATGCGCACGGGGAGCTGTTTTTT. Translating gives CASSYAHGELFF.

This chain links TRBV7-3 with TRBJ1-1; D is ambiguous. V was shortened by 4 bases and J by 5 bases, with 11 bases between the two germline ends. This CDR3 contains 13 residues. Per germline, CDR1 SGHTA and CDR2 FQGTGA. CDR3 DNA sequence: TGTGCCAGCAGCTACGACCTGGAAACTGAAGCTTTCTTT. This translates into CASSYDLETEAFF. The whole variable domain, filled in from reference TRBV7-3 and TRBJ1-1, reads GAGVSQTPSNKVTEKGKYVELRCDPISGHTALYWYRQSLGQGPEFLIYFQGTGAADDSGLPNDRFFAVRPEGSVSTLKIQRTERGDSAVYLCASSYDLETEAFFGQGTRLTVV.

This clonotype showed up just a few times. The rearrangement links TRBV27 to TRBJ1-4, with TRBD1 as a possible D gene (5 bases). There are 14 residues in the CDR3. The V gene's germline CDR1 is MNHEY and CDR2 SMNVEV (reference sequence). The germline V and J ends were trimmed by 10 bases and 4 bases, with 16 bases remaining between them. In DNA, the CDR3 is TGTGCCAACAGCAGGGACTCACTTAATGAAAAACTGTTTTTT. It specifies CANSRDSLNEKLFF.

This clonotype was found a few times. This chain joins TRBV20-1 and TRBJ1-1, with TRBD1 matching 8 bases. The CDR3 length is 15 residues. The trim removed 3 bases at V and 3 bases at J, leaving 9 bases unmatched. The V gene's germline CDR1 is DFQATT and CDR2 SNEGSKA (reference sequence). The CDR3 nucleotides read TGCAGTGCTAGCGACTACAGGGGGAAATACACTGAAGCTTTCTTT. Translating gives CSASDYRGKYTEAFF.

The chain links TRBV2 to TRBJ2-3; 8 nucleotides agree with TRBD2. The CDR3 runs 14 residues. V shed 6 bases and J 4 bases; nucleotides not matched to a gene: 6. Germline CDR1 SNHLY, CDR2 FYNNEI. CDR3: CASRREADSDTQYF. The CDR3 DNA sequence: TGTGCCAGCAGGCGGGAGGCTGACTCAGATACGCAGTATTTT.

The sample holds many counts of this clonotype. The chain employs TRBV7-2 and TRBJ2-3; tentatively, D is TRBD2 (6 bases). With 5 bases removed from V and 1 base from J, the gap between germline ends came to 16 bases. Germline V gene sequence: CDR1 SGHTA, CDR2 FQGNSA. This CDR3 is 16 amino acids long. The CDR3 sequence: CASSDRGSGGTDTQYF. In DNA, the CDR3 is TGTGCCAGCAGCGATCGGGGGTCAGGAGGCACAGATACGCAGTATTTT.

In its sample, this clonotype was seen many times. The gene calls are TRBV28 and TRBJ2-5; D gene unclear. Germline V lookup: CDR1 MDHEN, CDR2 SYDVKM. V lost 3 bases, J lost 3 bases, and 14 bases lay in between. The CDR3 spans 15 residues. In DNA, the CDR3 is TGTGCCAGCAGTTTTTGGCGAAACTCCGAAGAGACCCAGTACTTC. Amino acid sequence: CASSFWRNSEETQYF.

This clonotype has just a few counts. V and J are TRBV7-2 and TRBJ1-2; 7 nucleotides line up with TRBD1. Unmatched junction bases numbered 12, after V lost 4 bases and J lost 7 bases. The germline V gene has CDR1 SGHTA and CDR2 FQGNSA. The CDR3 spans 15 residues. The CDR3 sequence is CASSSQRRGHGGYTF. The CDR3 DNA sequence: TGTGCCAGCAGCTCCCAGAGGAGGGGGCACGGTGGCTACACCTTC.

The CDR3 nucleotides read TGTGCCAGTAGTCTAGGGTTCGTACCCTCCTATGGCTACACCTTC. As protein: CASSLGFVPSYGYTF. The chain links TRBV19 to TRBJ1-2; D unresolved. The CDR3 is 15 residues long. Trimming removed 5 bases from V and 4 bases from J, with 17 bases in between. Germline loops: CDR1 LNHDA, CDR2 SQIVND (reference sequence).

This clonotype was observed a handful of times. The chain employs TRBV27 and TRBJ1-6; D might be TRBD1 (6 bases). Trimming stripped 5 bases from V and 9 bases from J, with 8 bases between. CDR1 is MNHEY, CDR2 SMNVEV, per germline (reference sequence). This CDR3 region has 12 residues. CDR3 in DNA: TGTGCCAGCAGTCTACAGGGTTCACCCCTCCACTTT. Protein sequence: CASSLQGSPLHF.

This clonotype was observed a handful of times. The chain has TRBV24-1 and TRBJ2-5, with 12 bases that match TRBD1. The CDR3 length is 15 residues. The junction had 2 bases not matched to a gene; V was cut back by 3 bases and J by 4 bases. Germline V CDR1 and CDR2: KGHDR, SFDVKD. Written as DNA, the CDR3 is TGTGCCACCAGTGATGGGGGACAGGGGGCAGAGACCCAGTACTTC. Its protein is CATSDGGQGAETQYF.